The clone carrying this T cell receptor beta chain was seen repeatedly, ten times or more. As yet, its antigen is unknown. This record comes from a study of T cell repertoires in cytomegalovirus infection. Turning to the study itself: Both CMV infection and a matching HLA type were indicated by public TCR beta signatures.

Broader study findings: The response measured ex vivo was dominated by TCR beta clonotypes (HLA-C-restricted and CMV-specific).

Germline assignment: CDR1 SGHNT and CDR2 YENEEA. V lost 1 base and J 6 bases, leaving 15 bases between the germline ends. This CDR3 has 15 amino acids. TCRdb passed the reads through MiXCR, listing each CDR3 protein once. The data show 340,000 or so distinct CDR3 sequences, roughly 25% seen once. This TCR came from a human donor in good health (CMV status not recorded). Some clones in this sample may be carry-over from other donors' samples. Source: cultured PBMCs, taken from culture after CMV antigen stimulation. V and J are TRBV11-3 and TRBJ1-1; the D is unclear. The CDR3 DNA reads TGTGCCAGCAGCTTAGCTCGGGTAACAGCCCCTGAAGCTTTCTTT. Its translation is CASSLARVTAPEAFF.